This T cell receptor beta chain was observed in a study of Ad26.COV2.S vaccination and SARS-CoV-2 variants. Study-wide results and limits: Spike-specific TCR breadth ran higher among vaccine recipients than placebo recipients.

The CDR3 loop spans 16 amino acids. Germline CDR1 reads MGHDK; CDR2 reads SYGVNS. V was clipped by 4 bases and J by 4 bases; unmatched bases: 5. Note on this clone: Its matching antigen is unknown.

Treatment given: 15 to 20 received Ad26.COV2.S at low or high dose, single or two shots; roughly five received placebo; per-sample allocation not given. At day 63 after the first vaccine or placebo injection, samples were drawn. This Boston cohort included adults aged 18-55 years. The protocol was immunoSEQ multiplex PCR, while the TCRdb copy is restricted to in-frame clones and leaves out a portion. This sample has fewer than 400,000 clones, with about 91% found just once. This TCR came from a person aged 18-60 years who received the Ad26.COV2.S COVID-19 vaccine or a placebo. The specimen comprised peripheral blood, sampled in a trial of Ad26.COV2.S vaccine versus placebo. The chain employs TRBV25-1 and TRBJ2-6, with 9 nucleotides matching TRBD1. The CDR3 loop reads CASSATGGLGANVLTF. The CDR3 DNA is TGTGCCAGCAGTGCTACAGGGGGCTTGGGGGCCAACGTCCTGACTTTC.